Below are 31 T cell receptor beta chains sequenced from a single sample in a study of blood T cells in healthy people across ages. Next came a second PCR, run for about 6 to 12 cycles, which used a sample-barcoded 5' primer along with a J-beta primer mix. MiXCR, run by TCRdb on the 5' RACE reads, gives a single entry per CDR3 protein. The sample lists about 680,000 distinct CDR3 sequences, roughly 49% occurring once. The sample comprised blood. The source of these receptors is a woman in her sixties in good health.

This clonotype appeared a few times. J is TRBJ2-5 and V is TRBV7-2, with D perhaps TRBD2 (6 bases). The CDR3 length is 12 residues. Deletions cut 5 bases from V and 6 bases from J, with 10 bases between. Germline V CDR1 and CDR2: SGHTA, FQGNSA. CDR3 nucleotides: TGTGCCAGCAGCCGGGACTGGCAGACCCAGTACTTC. Its protein is CASSRDWQTQYF. Supplemented by reference TRBV7-2 and TRBJ2-5, the full variable domain reads GAGVSQSPSNKVTEKGKDVELRCDPISGHTALYWYRQSLGQGLEFLIYFQGNSAPDKSGLPSDRFSAERTGGSVSTLTIQRTQQEDSAVYLCASSRDWQTQYFGPGTRLLVL.

This chain connects TRBV4-3 to TRBJ1-4; D is undetermined. There are 12 residues in the CDR3. Per germline, CDR1 LGHNA and CDR2 YSLEER. V was pared by 3 bases and J by 7 bases, with 6 bases between. The CDR3 sequence: CASSHGGEKLFF. CDR3 coding DNA: TGCGCCAGCAGCCATGGTGGTGAAAAACTGTTTTTT.

The genes are TRBV29-1 and TRBJ2-3; possibly TRBD1 for D (5 bases). The CDR3 has 14 amino acids. Germline loops: CDR1 SQVTM, CDR2 ANQGSEA. V dropped 5 bases and J dropped 2 bases, with 14 bases sitting between them. CDR3 DNA: TGCAGCGTTTCTTCACAGGTTAACACAGATACGCAGTATTTT. Translated: CSVSSQVNTDTQYF.

The chain joins TRBV20-1 to TRBJ2-7; D is unclear. Trimming left V 4 bases short and J 3 bases short, with 10 bases between. This CDR3 spans 12 amino acids. Germline CDR1 DFQATT, CDR2 SNEGSKA (reference sequence). The CDR3, as DNA: TGCAGTGCTAATTTGGTGGTCTACGAGCAGTACTTC. Translated: CSANLVVYEQYF.

This clonotype was counted only a few times. The V call is TRBV4-2, the J call TRBJ2-7; D perhaps matches TRBD2 (6 bases). V lost 0 bases and J lost 1, with 13 bases in between. The CDR3 length is 16 residues. The V gene's germline CDR1 is LGHNA and CDR2 YNFKEQ. The CDR3 DNA reads TGTGCCAGCAGCCAAGAGACCGGGAGAGGGTCCTACGAGCAGTACTTC. It specifies CASSQETGRGSYEQYF.

The J gene is TRBJ2-3, the V gene TRBV11-3, with 7 bases matching TRBD1. Germline CDR1 SGHNT, CDR2 YENEEA. The CDR3 has 14 amino acids. After removal of 5 bases from V and 5 bases from J, the junction contained 7 bases not matched to a gene. This CDR3 is CASSRRQGLDTQYF. In DNA form, the CDR3 reads TGTGCCAGCAGCCGGAGACAGGGTTTAGATACGCAGTATTTT.

About this clonotype itself: At one of its ends the junction is not consistent with the germline gene, which may arise from a read error. This rearrangement joins TRBV7-9 to TRBJ2-6; a weak D match, TRBD2 (6 bases). CDR1 and CDR2 from the germline V gene are SEHNR and FQNEAQ (reference sequence). This CDR3 contains 15 residues. CDR3 DNA: TGTGCCAGCAGTTCCGCGGGGTCTGAGGCCAACGTCCTGACTTTC. This translates into CASSSAGSEANVLTF. Full variable domain (rest looked up from reference TRBV7-9 and TRBJ2-6): DTGVSQNPRHKITKRGQNVTFRCDPISEHNRLYWYRQTLGQGPEFLTYFQNEAQLEKSRLLSDRFSAERPKGSFSTLEIQRTEQGDSAMYLCASSSAGSEANVLTFGAGSRLTVL.

The chain has TRBV18 and TRBJ2-3; D ambiguous. Germline CDR1 is KGHSH and CDR2 is LQKENI. This CDR3 is built from 12 residues. V lost 1 base and J lost 5, with 4 bases in between. In DNA, the CDR3 is TGTGCCAGCTCACCACTTGTAGATACGCAGTATTTT. It translates to CASSPLVDTQYF.

This chain links TRBV7-9 with TRBJ2-7, with 10 bases aligning to TRBD2. V gave up 5 bases and J gave up 2 bases; unmatched junction bases: 6. This CDR3 comprises 15 residues. Per the germline V gene, CDR1 is SEHNR and CDR2 is FQNEAQ (reference sequence). CDR3 residues: CASSKLAGSPYEQYF. The DNA for the CDR3 is TGTGCCAGCAGCAAACTAGCGGGAAGTCCCTACGAGCAGTACTTC.

V usage is TRBV20-1 and J usage is TRBJ1-2; 8 bases match TRBD1. Germline loops: CDR1 DFQATT, CDR2 SNEGSKA (reference sequence). J gave up 4 bases and V 4 bases, and 8 bases lay outside the gene matches. This CDR3 is built from 14 residues. The CDR3 spells CSATTQGAGYGYTF. The CDR3 DNA sequence: TGCAGTGCTACCACCCAGGGGGCGGGCTATGGCTACACCTTC.

The rearrangement links TRBV5-1 to TRBJ2-3, with D tentatively TRBD2 (6 bases). Trimming took off 6 bases at V and 3 bases at J, with 14 bases between the two ends. Germline V gene data show CDR1 as SGHRS and CDR2 as YFSETQ. The CDR3 loop spans 14 amino acids. CDR3 amino acids: CASNPGVGTDTQYF. CDR3 DNA sequence: TGCGCCAGCAATCCGGGGGTAGGGACAGATACGCAGTATTTT.

The chain combines TRBV7-6 with TRBJ1-4, with D unresolved. Deletions cut 4 bases from V and 11 bases from J, with 11 bases between. The CDR3 is 12 residues long. Germline values: CDR1 SGHVS, CDR2 FNYEAQ. CDR3 sequence reads: CASSSWEEKLFF. CDR3 coding DNA: TGTGCCAGCAGCTCCTGGGAGGAGAAACTGTTTTTT. The full variable domain, its missing parts supplied by reference TRBV7-6 and TRBJ1-4, is GAGVSQSPRYKVTKRGQDVALRCDPISGHVSLYWYRQALGQGPEFLTYFNYEAQQDKSGLPNDRFSAERPEGSISTLTIQRTEQRDSAMYRCASSSWEEKLFFGSGTQLSVL.

This sequence joins TRBV7-9 and TRBJ2-7, with TRBD2 matching 13 bases. CDR1 SEHNR and CDR2 FQNEAQ come from the germline V gene (reference sequence). Trimming cost V 3 bases and J 3 bases; bases outside gene matches: 2. The CDR3 is 15 residues long. CDR3 residues: CASSFWTSGSYEQYF. CDR3 bases: TGTGCCAGCAGCTTTTGGACTAGCGGGAGCTACGAGCAGTACTTC.

This chain uses TRBV30 with TRBJ1-4, with 7 bases aligning to TRBD1. Germline trimming cut 2 bases from V and 8 bases from J; bases unmatched to any gene: 8. Germline V gives CDR1 GTSNPN, CDR2 SVGIG (reference sequence). There are 14 residues in the CDR3. The CDR3 is CAWSSGQVGEKLFF. In DNA form, the CDR3 reads TGTGCCTGGAGTAGCGGACAGGTTGGAGAAAAACTGTTTTTT.

V is TRBV18 and J is TRBJ2-3; 7 nucleotides match TRBD2. The CDR3 covers 15 residues. Germline V CDR1 and CDR2: KGHSH, LQKENI. V shed 3 bases and J 2 bases; nucleotides not matched to a gene: 5. The CDR3 reads CASSPLSGTTDTQYF. The CDR3 DNA reads TGTGCCAGCTCACCCCTGAGCGGGACCACAGATACGCAGTATTTT. Using reference TRBV18 and TRBJ2-3 for the parts outside the CDR3, the full variable domain is NAGVMQNPRHLVRRRGQEARLRCSPMKGHSHVYWYRQLPEEGLKFMVYLQKENIIDESGMPKERFSAEFPKEGPSILRIQQVVRGDSAAYFCASSPLSGTTDTQYFGPGTRLTVL.

This clonotype was counted a few times. This chain connects TRBV29-1 to TRBJ2-7; TRBD2 is a possible D gene (6 bases). From germline, CDR1 is SQVTM and CDR2 ANQGSEA. The CDR3 covers 13 residues. V was pared by 3 bases and J by 7 bases, with 16 bases between. In DNA, the CDR3 is TGCAGCGTTGACGGACTATCCTACAATGAGCAGTACTTC. It encodes CSVDGLSYNEQYF.

The chain links TRBV21-1 to TRBJ1-2; the table gives TRBD1 as D, unverified against the DNA. TRBV21-1 constitutes a pseudogene. CDR3 length: 13 amino acids. The CDR3 loop reads CASNRGTLYGYTF. The CDR3 DNA follows: TGTGCCAGCAACCGGGGCACCCTCTATGGCTACACCTTC.

This clonotype appeared many times. The chain employs TRBV7-2 and TRBJ2-5; either TRBD1 or TRBD2 may supply D (5 bases each). This CDR3 is built from 13 residues. The V gene's germline CDR1 is SGHTA and CDR2 FQGNSA. V was shortened by 5 bases and J by 4 bases, with 11 bases between the two germline ends. CDR3 region: CASSVPGAETQYF. In DNA form, the CDR3 reads TGTGCCAGCAGCGTACCCGGGGCAGAGACCCAGTACTTC.

This chain links TRBV11-2 with TRBJ2-5, with D perhaps matching TRBD2 (6 bases). There are 13 residues in the CDR3. Germline-derived CDR1 and CDR2 are SGHAT and FQNNGV. The germline V and J ends were trimmed by 2 bases and 4 bases, with 8 bases remaining between them. For the CDR3, the DNA is TGTGCCAGCAGCTTAACTAGCCCAGAGACCCAGTACTTC. Its translation: CASSLTSPETQYF.

V gene TRBV6-5 combines with J gene TRBJ1-1; D is unresolved. CDR1 is MNHEY, CDR2 SVGAGI, per germline. The CDR3 is 14 residues long. V was trimmed by 0 bases and J by 4 bases, leaving 9 bases between them. This chain's CDR3 is CASSYSPGSTEAFF. CDR3 DNA sequence: TGTGCCAGCAGTTACTCGCCGGGGAGCACTGAAGCTTTCTTT.

This chain joins TRBV20-1 and TRBJ2-3; 7 bases line up with TRBD2. The CDR3 is 16 amino acids. Trimming at V came to 4 bases and at J to 3 bases, leaving 13 bases not matched to a gene. The germline V gene encodes CDR1 DFQATT and CDR2 SNEGSKA (reference sequence). The CDR3 nucleotides are TGCAGTGCTACCCCCCATGGGCGGGAGTTGACAGATACGCAGTATTTT. Translated: CSATPHGRELTDTQYF.

The rearrangement links TRBV24-1 to TRBJ2-1, with 7 nucleotides matching TRBD2. In germline, CDR1 is KGHDR, CDR2 SFDVKD. This CDR3 has 16 residues. Trimming cost V 4 bases and J 5 bases; bases outside gene matches: 10. The CDR3 here is CATSDTRDYTNNEQFF. CDR3 sequence (DNA): TGTGCCACCAGTGACACCCGGGACTACACGAACAATGAGCAGTTCTTC.

The gene calls are TRBV20-1 and TRBJ1-2; TRBD1 matches at 8 bases. CDR3 length: 14 residues. The germline V gene encodes CDR1 DFQATT and CDR2 SNEGSKA (reference sequence). Germline trimming cut 5 bases from V and 7 bases from J; bases unmatched to any gene: 12. The DNA for the CDR3 is TGCAGTGCTGGGGATGGACAGGGAGAGCGTGGCTACACCTTC. Residues: CSAGDGQGERGYTF.

This clonotype was picked up a small number of times. The chain employs TRBV7-6 and TRBJ2-1; 8 bases are a match to TRBD2. The CDR3 runs 13 residues. Trimming removed 8 bases from V and 6 bases from J; junction bases left unmatched: 6. From germline, CDR1 is SGHVS and CDR2 FNYEAQ. The DNA for the CDR3 is TGTGCCAGCTCGGGAGGGCCGGGCAATGAGCAGTTCTTC. This translates into CASSGGPGNEQFF.

Comment on this clonotype: Given the absence of the conserved phenylalanine or tryptophan at the CDR3 end, a read error is likely. This chain uses TRBV10-3 with TRBJ1-4; 8 bases are a match to TRBD1. After removal of 5 bases from V and 7 bases from J, the junction contained 6 bases not matched to a gene. CDR3 length: 14 residues. The V gene's germline CDR1 is ENHRY and CDR2 SYGVKD. CDR3 residues: CAISPGTGAEKLFL. CDR3 nucleotides: TGTGCCATCAGTCCCGGGACAGGCGCTGAAAAACTGTTTCTT.

The rearrangement joins TRBV7-3 to TRBJ2-3, with TRBD1 as a possible D gene (6 bases). The CDR3 has 14 amino acids. V lost 5 bases and J lost 0, with 9 bases in between. Germline V gene lookup returns CDR1 SGHTA and CDR2 FQGTGA. The CDR3 DNA reads TGTGCCAGCAGCATAAGGGGGAGCACAGATACGCAGTATTTT. Protein: CASSIRGSTDTQYF. The entire variable domain, with the rest obtained from reference TRBV7-3 and TRBJ2-3, is as follows: GAGVSQTPSNKVTEKGKYVELRCDPISGHTALYWYRQSLGQGPEFLIYFQGTGAADDSGLPNDRFFAVRPEGSVSTLKIQRTERGDSAVYLCASSIRGSTDTQYFGPGTRLTVL.

Worth noting for this clonotype: One end of the junction fails to match germline, which may point to a read error. The J gene is TRBJ2-1, the V gene TRBV29-1, with 9 nucleotides matching TRBD2. The CDR3 is made up of 14 amino acids. Germline lookup yields CDR1 SQVTM and CDR2 ANQGSEA. The DNA for the CDR3 is TGCAGCGTTGAAAGGCTAGCGGGGATCGCTGAGCGGTTCTTC. Translation: CSVERLAGIAERFF.

The chain is built from TRBV20-1 and TRBJ2-5; possible D gene TRBD1, 6 bases. The assigned J gene may be wrong: the sequence end matches TRBJ2-7 better. The germline gives CDR1 DFQATT, CDR2 SNEGSKA (reference sequence). This CDR3 is built from 16 residues. The CDR3 is CSASPGVTLGTYEQYF. The CDR3 region has the DNA TGCAGTGCTAGCCCAGGGGTGACCCTTGGAACCTACGAGCAGTACTTC.

This clonotype was detected a few times. The CDR3 bases are TGTGCCAGCCGTGGAGGCAGGGTCTCCTACGAGCAGTACTTC. This gives the protein CASRGGRVSYEQYF. The chain joins TRBV28 to TRBJ2-7, with D possibly called TRBD1 or TRBD2 (5 bases each). CDR1 is MDHEN and CDR2 is SYDVKM in the germline V gene. This CDR3 has 14 amino acids. The V gene lost 8 bases and the J gene lost 0 bases, with 14 bases spanning the gap.

This chain connects TRBV7-8 to TRBJ1-2; D might be TRBD1 (6 bases). Germline CDR1 and CDR2: SGHVS and FQNEAQ. Trimming removed 6 bases at V and 0 bases at J, with 20 bases between. The CDR3 is 17 residues long. In DNA, the CDR3 is TGTGCCAGCAGTCCCCGGGACATCCCACCTCCTAACTATGGCTACACCTTC. Residues: CASSPRDIPPPNYGYTF. The entire variable domain, with the rest obtained from reference TRBV7-8 and TRBJ1-2, is as follows: GAGVSQSPRYKVAKRGQDVALRCDPISGHVSLFWYQQALGQGPEFLTYFQNEAQLDKSGLPSDRFFAERPEGSVSTLKIQRTQQEDSAVYLCASSPRDIPPPNYGYTFGSGTRLTVV.

A few counts support this clonotype. The J gene is TRBJ2-1, the V gene TRBV29-1, with D possibly matching TRBD2 (5 bases). V shed 6 bases and J shed 4 bases, with 22 bases lying between them. The CDR3 extends over 16 amino acids. Germline CDR1 and CDR2: SQVTM and ANQGSEA. CDR3 residues: CSVPAPQRLTYNEQFF. For the CDR3, the DNA is TGCAGCGTCCCAGCCCCCCAGCGGCTAACTTACAATGAGCAGTTCTTC.